These 16 T cell receptor beta chains were all obtained from the same sample, sequenced in a study of T cells after yellow fever vaccination. TCRdb recomputed calls from the 5' RACE reads with MiXCR, one row per CDR3 protein. The sample carries 150,000 to 200,000 distinct CDR3 sequences, approximately 10% recorded once. The source was CD8+ T cells sorted from PBMCs, collected 15 days after the yellow fever booster vaccination. These receptors were taken from a young man who received the YFV17D yellow fever vaccine.

This clonotype was counted between two and nine times. The chain has TRBV6-2 or TRBV6-3 and TRBJ2-2; 9 positions agree with TRBD2. The CDR3 covers 19 residues. The germline gives CDR1 MNHEY, CDR2 SVGEGT. Unmatched junction bases numbered 14, after V lost 6 bases and J lost 0 bases. The CDR3 here is CASSTRVAGVSANTGELFF. For the CDR3, the DNA is TGTGCCAGCAGCACGAGAGTAGCGGGGGTGTCCGCGAACACCGGGGAGCTGTTTTTT.

This clonotype was detected only a few times. This chain joins TRBV6-6 and TRBJ2-7, with 7 bases aligning to TRBD1. CDR1 and CDR2 from the germline V gene are MNHNY and SVGAGI (reference sequence). The CDR3 consists of 15 residues. J was trimmed by 2 bases and V by 2 bases; bases with no gene match: 6. The CDR3: CASSYVGGPAYEQYV. DNA of the CDR3: TGTGCCAGCAGTTACGTAGGGGGCCCTGCCTACGAGCAGTACGTC.

This clonotype was observed a handful of times. The chain uses TRBV4-3 and TRBJ1-2; D unclear. Between the trimmed V and J ends, which lost 0 bases and 5 bases, there was a span of 16 bases. Germline CDR1 reads LGHNA; CDR2 reads YSLEER. CDR3 size: 16 residues. CDR3 sequence: CASSQELEFGFYGYTF. As DNA, the CDR3 is TGCGCCAGCAGCCAAGAGCTGGAGTTTGGGTTTTATGGCTACACCTTC.

Note on this clonotype: The junction departs from the called germline gene at one end, perhaps through a read error. The V call is TRBV7-9, the J call TRBJ2-1; no definite D call. This CDR3 has 13 residues. Germline V gene lookup returns CDR1 SEHNR and CDR2 FQNEAQ (reference sequence). CDR3 bases: TGTGCCAGCAGCTTAGAGGGCAAGGGCCGGACGGTCTTC. This encodes CASSLEGKGRTVF.

This clonotype was seen more than once but under ten times. The rearrangement links TRBV27 to TRBJ1-4; 7 nucleotides align to TRBD1. V shed 6 bases and J 1 base; nucleotides not matched to a gene: 8. CDR1 MNHEY and CDR2 SMNVEV come from the germline V gene (reference sequence). The CDR3 contains 16 residues. The CDR3 DNA reads TGTGCCAGCAGACCGACAGGGTATAAAACTAATGAAAAACTGTTTTTT. This codes for CASRPTGYKTNEKLFF.

This clonotype was seen a few times. The rearrangement uses TRBV12-3 or TRBV12-4 and TRBJ2-2, with D possibly being TRBD2 (6 bases). The V and J ends lost 7 bases and 6 bases respectively, with 12 bases between them. The CDR3 totals 13 residues. CDR3 loop: CASNSGGAGELFF. The CDR3 DNA reads TGTGCCAGCAATTCCGGGGGAGCCGGGGAGCTGTTTTTT.

This clonotype has a count of ten or more. CDR3 protein: CASRNTNTGELFF. DNA of the CDR3: TGTGCCAGCAGGAACACGAACACCGGGGAGCTGTTTTTT. This rearrangement joins TRBV7-8 to TRBJ2-2; D call uncertain. The CDR3 is 13 amino acids. V lost 6 bases and J 0 bases, leaving 5 bases between the germline ends. Germline values: CDR1 SGHVS, CDR2 FQNEAQ.

This clonotype was picked up a small number of times. V and J are TRBV29-1 and TRBJ2-2; D may be TRBD1 or TRBD2 (6 bases each). CDR1 is SQVTM, CDR2 ANQGSEA, per germline. The germline V and J ends were trimmed by 1 base and 5 bases, with 14 bases remaining between them. The CDR3 has 15 amino acids. The CDR3 sequence: CSVEVGRGGTGELFF. CDR3 nucleotide sequence: TGCAGCGTTGAAGTCGGCAGGGGAGGTACCGGGGAGCTGTTTTTT.

The CDR3 loop is CSVVRLNTEAFF. The CDR3 DNA reads as TGCAGCGTTGTGAGACTGAACACTGAAGCTTTCTTT. The rearrangement joins TRBV29-1 to TRBJ1-1; D unresolved. The germline V gene encodes CDR1 SQVTM and CDR2 ANQGSEA. This CDR3 contains 12 residues. Trimming cost V 4 bases and J 0 bases, with 6 bases left between them.

This sequence joins TRBV4-1 and TRBJ1-1; perhaps TRBD1 as D (6 bases). V lost 3 bases, J lost 3 bases, and 8 bases lay in between. Germline V lookup: CDR1 MGHRA, CDR2 YSYEKL. The CDR3 spans 13 residues. CDR3 sequence (DNA): TGCGCCAGCAGCCAGAAGGGGGACACTGAAGCTTTCTTT. Its translation: CASSQKGDTEAFF.

The rearrangement uses TRBV7-2 and TRBJ1-5; 7 bases are shared with TRBD1. This CDR3 has 13 amino acids. Germline CDR1 SGHTA, CDR2 FQGNSA. Trimming at V came to 6 bases and at J to 7 bases, leaving 6 bases not matched to a gene. For the CDR3, the DNA is TGTGCCAGCAGTTCACAGGGGATCCAGCCCCAGCATTTT. Its protein product is CASSSQGIQPQHF. The full variable domain, completed using reference TRBV7-2 and TRBJ1-5, is GAGVSQSPSNKVTEKGKDVELRCDPISGHTALYWYRQSLGQGLEFLIYFQGNSAPDKSGLPSDRFSAERTGGSVSTLTIQRTQQEDSAVYLCASSSQGIQPQHFGDGTRLSIL.

This chain joins TRBV6-5 and TRBJ2-7; 7 positions match TRBD1. The trim removed 3 bases at V and 3 bases at J, leaving 5 bases unmatched. The CDR3 has 14 residues. Germline loops: CDR1 MNHEY, CDR2 SVGAGI. The CDR3 is CASSYDRVGYEQYF. For the CDR3, the DNA is TGTGCCAGCAGTTATGACAGGGTCGGCTACGAGCAGTACTTC.

This clonotype was detected a few times. The DNA of the CDR3 is TGTGCCAGCAGCGTTGGTGATGCGAGGAGCACAGATACGCAGTATTTT. Protein product: CASSVGDARSTDTQYF. This sequence joins TRBV9 and TRBJ2-3; D gene unclear. Germline CDR1 reads SGDLS; CDR2 reads YYNGEE. Trimming cost V 2 bases and J 0 bases, with 13 bases left between them. The CDR3 sequence is 16 residues long.

The chain recombines TRBV15 with TRBJ2-2; 9 positions match TRBD2. Losses at the gene ends were 11 bases for V and 1 base for J; bases not matched to a gene: 5. The CDR3 covers 14 residues. CDR1 LNHNV and CDR2 YYDKDF come from the germline V gene (reference sequence). The CDR3, as DNA: TGTGCCGCGACGACTAGCGGGAACACCGGGGAGCTGTTTTTT. Its translation is CAATTSGNTGELFF.

The chain carries TRBV2 and TRBJ2-7; TRBD1 or TRBD2 may be the D gene (5 bases each). Trimming shortened V by 9 bases and J by 2 bases, and 17 bases separated the two germline ends. CDR1 SNHLY and CDR2 FYNNEI come from the germline V gene. The CDR3 sequence is 14 residues long. Here the CDR3 reads CASILGDGPYEQYV. The CDR3 DNA reads TGTGCCAGTATCTTGGGGGACGGACCCTACGAGCAGTACGTC.

In its sample, this clonotype was seen a few times. J is TRBJ2-1 and V is TRBV5-4; possibly TRBD1 or TRBD2 for D (5 bases each). This CDR3 comprises 12 residues. CDR1 and CDR2 (germline): SGHNT, YYREEE (reference sequence). With 2 bases removed from V and 9 bases from J, the gap between germline ends came to 9 bases. CDR3: CASSFGTAEQFF. The CDR3 DNA reads as TGTGCCAGCAGCTTCGGGACCGCTGAGCAGTTCTTC.